This TCR beta chain is drawn from a study of T cell responses to AZD1222 COVID-19 vaccine. Study-wide results and limits: Among vaccine-associated CD4 TCRs, coverage spanned spike, with dominance at 160-218 and 743-854. Baseline seropositivity characterized only a handful of AZD1222 recipients. Clonal diversity was possibly underestimated, and white British individuals and females predominated among donors.

TCRdb's table, derived via immunoSEQ multiplex PCR, lists solely in-frame clones and lacks some. The sample has 96,000 or so clones, roughly nine tenths seen once. After removal of 0 bases from V and 5 bases from J, the junction contained 7 bases not matched to a gene. The CDR3 runs 16 residues. Germline lookup yields CDR1 SGHNT and CDR2 YYREEE (reference sequence). For this clone: No antigen is known for it.

The rearrangement uses TRBV5-4 and TRBJ2-3; 9 nucleotides agree with TRBD2. The input for sequencing was peripheral blood, taken on day 0 of AZD1222 vaccination. This TCR was recovered from an adult in good health. This CDR3 is CASSLEPAGGLDTQYF. Here the CDR3 DNA reads TGTGCCAGCAGCTTGGAACCAGCGGGGGGATTAGATACGCAGTATTTT.